The 24 T cell receptor beta chains in this list originate from one sample, sequenced in a study of T-cell reconstitution after alpha-beta-depleted transplantation in children. Unique molecular identifiers were used in preparing the TCRbeta library. TCRdb analysed the PCR reads with MiXCR anew, one entry per CDR3 protein. The data show some 200,000 distinct CDR3 sequences, about 6.4% seen once. The source was PBMCs from the stem cell graft donor, collected from the stem cell graft. The source of these receptors is a human donor who donated a stem cell graft to a child with Wiskott-Aldrich syndrome.

The chain carries TRBV7-2 and TRBJ2-5; no clear D gene. Trimming left V 3 bases short and J 5 bases short, with 7 bases between. CDR3 length equals 12 residues. Per the germline V gene, CDR1 is SGHTA and CDR2 is FQGNSA. The CDR3 sequence is CASSFPRETQYF. CDR3 bases: TGTGCCAGCAGCTTCCCAAGGGAGACCCAGTACTTC.

The table lists this clonotype with many counts. CDR3 loop: CASRYSSYEQYF. CDR3 sequence (DNA): TGTGCCAGCAGATATTCATCCTACGAGCAGTACTTC. The chain carries TRBV7-2 and TRBJ2-7, with D unresolved. Trimming cost V 6 bases and J 1 base, with 7 bases left between them. CDR3 size: 12 residues. The V gene's germline CDR1 is SGHTA and CDR2 FQGNSA.

There are many counts of this clonotype. The genes are TRBV24-1 and TRBJ2-1, with TRBD2 matching 8 bases. The CDR3 loop spans 17 amino acids. J lost 6 bases, V lost 3 bases, and 12 bases had no gene match. Germline V gene data show CDR1 as KGHDR and CDR2 as SFDVKD. The CDR3 DNA follows: TGTGCCACCAGTGATCCGCCCAGCGGGAGTGGGCGCAATGAGCAGTTCTTC. Its translation is CATSDPPSGSGRNEQFF.

The chain uses TRBV20-1 and TRBJ2-7; 16 nucleotides align to TRBD2. Per germline, CDR1 DFQATT and CDR2 SNEGSKA (reference sequence). V trimming: 3 bases; J trimming: 2 bases; junction bases outside the gene matches: 7. The CDR3 has 17 amino acids. CDR3 DNA sequence: TGCAGTGCTAGGGGACTAGCGGGAGGGTTTTTCACCTACGAGCAGTACTTC. Encoded protein: CSARGLAGGFFTYEQYF.

This clonotype has ten or more counts. This sequence joins TRBV2 and TRBJ1-6; 8 bases are a match to TRBD1. With V trimmed by 6 bases and J by 10 bases, 5 bases remained unmatched. The CDR3 runs to 13 residues. Germline-derived CDR1 and CDR2 are SNHLY and FYNNEI. CDR3 residues: CASRVDRDSPLHF. As DNA, the CDR3 is TGTGCCAGCAGGGTGGACAGGGACTCACCCCTCCACTTT.

This clonotype was seen at least ten times. The chain is built from TRBV12-3 or TRBV12-4 and TRBJ2-1; 10 nucleotides agree with TRBD2. The ends lost 2 bases at V and 11 bases at J; junction bases unmatched: 12. CDR3 length: 16 amino acids. As DNA, the CDR3 is TGTGCCAGCAGTTTATCCGGTCTAGCGGGAGTGAGACAGCAGTTCTTC. Encoded protein: CASSLSGLAGVRQQFF.

There are many counts of this clonotype. Mismatch with germline at one junction end may stem from a read error. The V gene is TRBV27, the J gene TRBJ1-4; D is unresolved. Per the germline V gene, CDR1 is MNHEY and CDR2 is SMNVEV (reference sequence). The CDR3 has 13 amino acids. Here the CDR3 reads CASSEPFNEQLFF. As DNA, the CDR3 is TGTGCCAGCAGTGAACCTTTTAATGAACAACTGTTTTTT.

This clonotype was observed many times. V usage is TRBV29-1 and J usage is TRBJ1-1; maybe TRBD1 (5 bases). The V and J ends lost 6 bases and 2 bases respectively, with 16 bases between them. CDR3 length equals 14 residues. Germline V gene data show CDR1 as SQVTM and CDR2 as ANQGSEA. CDR3 DNA: TGCAGCGTATCTTTCGGCCAGGGAAACACTGAAGCTTTCTTT. Translation: CSVSFGQGNTEAFF.

The sample holds many counts of this clonotype. The chain joins TRBV18 to TRBJ2-7; 7 nucleotides match TRBD1. The junction had 4 bases not matched to a gene; V was cut back by 5 bases and J by 6 bases. CDR3 length equals 12 residues. Germline lookup yields CDR1 KGHSH and CDR2 LQKENI. CDR3 region: CASSEDRTEQYF. CDR3 sequence (DNA): TGTGCCAGCTCAGAGGACAGGACCGAGCAGTACTTC.

At least ten counts were recorded for this clonotype. The rearrangement joins TRBV5-1 to TRBJ2-1, with 9 bases identical to TRBD1. Looked up from germline, CDR1 is SGHRS and CDR2 is YFSETQ. V shed 4 bases, J shed 5 bases, and the junction held 7 bases outside the gene matches. The CDR3 covers 15 residues. In nucleotides, the CDR3 is TGCGCCAGCAGCGCGGGGACAGGGTCCCACAATGAGCAGTTCTTC. Residues: CASSAGTGSHNEQFF.

The table lists this clonotype with many counts. The gene calls are TRBV24-1 and TRBJ2-1, with 8 bases matching TRBD2. The CDR3 covers 16 residues. Trimming at V came to 4 bases and at J to 3 bases, leaving 7 bases not matched to a gene. CDR1 is KGHDR, CDR2 SFDVKD, per germline. The CDR3 here is CATSDTGTRDYNEQFF. The CDR3 DNA sequence: TGTGCCACCAGTGACACCGGGACTAGGGACTACAATGAGCAGTTCTTC.

This clonotype was counted at least ten times. The J gene is TRBJ1-4, the V gene TRBV6-5; D is perhaps TRBD1 (6 bases). The CDR3 totals 14 residues. Trimming removed 6 bases at V and 6 bases at J, with 14 bases between. The germline CDR1 and CDR2 sequences are MNHEY and SVGAGI. CDR3 region: CASSPGQAYEKLFF. In DNA, the CDR3 is TGTGCCAGCAGCCCGGGACAAGCTTATGAAAAACTGTTTTTT.

The rearrangement joins TRBV28 to TRBJ2-5; TRBD2 matches 8 bases. The trim removed 10 bases at V and 0 bases at J, leaving 7 bases unmatched. This CDR3 spans 14 amino acids. Germline values: CDR1 MDHEN, CDR2 SYDVKM. The CDR3 protein is CAIRLARNQETQYF. The CDR3 region has the DNA TGTGCCATCAGACTAGCGAGAAACCAAGAGACCCAGTACTTC.

At least ten counts were recorded for this clonotype. The V and J genes are TRBV12-3 or TRBV12-4 and TRBJ2-4, with 7 bases fitting TRBD2. This CDR3 has 17 amino acids. V lost 2 bases and J lost 9; bases outside the gene matches: 16. The CDR3 DNA follows: TGTGCCAGCAGTTTAACGAGTAGTGAACTAGCGAGGGCCATTCAGTACTTC. Its protein product is CASSLTSSELARAIQYF.

This clonotype occurred many times. The rearrangement links TRBV5-1 to TRBJ2-7; tentatively, D is TRBD1 or TRBD2 (5 bases each). Trimming removed 4 bases at V and 2 bases at J, with 16 bases between. Germline CDR1 SGHRS, CDR2 YFSETQ. The CDR3 sequence is 15 residues long. DNA for the CDR3: TGCGCCAGCAGCGGGGGAGAGCTCCAGACCTACGAGCAGTACTTC. Amino acids: CASSGGELQTYEQYF.

This clonotype was counted at least ten times. The chain combines TRBV29-1 with TRBJ1-1; TRBD1 agrees at 7 bases. Trimming cost V 7 bases and J 3 bases; bases outside gene matches: 11. In germline, CDR1 is SQVTM, CDR2 ANQGSEA. The CDR3 extends over 14 amino acids. The DNA for the CDR3 is TGCAGCGCTAAAGGGACAGTCCGGGACACTGAAGCTTTCTTT. Translation gives CSAKGTVRDTEAFF. Together with reference TRBV29-1 and TRBJ1-1, the CDR3 gives the full variable domain: SAVISQKPSRDICQRGTSLTIQCQVDSQVTMMFWYRQQPGQSLTLIATANQGSEATYESGFVIDKFPISRPNLTFSTLTVSNMSPEDSSIYLCSAKGTVRDTEAFFGQGTRLTVV.

CDR3 coding DNA: TGCAGTGGGAAGGGAACCTACAATGAGCAGTTCTTC. This codes for CSGKGTYNEQFF. The genes are TRBV20-1 and TRBJ2-1, with D unclear. This CDR3 has 12 amino acids. V lost 7 bases and J 2 bases, leaving 9 bases between the germline ends. Germline lookup yields CDR1 DFQATT and CDR2 SNEGSKA (reference sequence).

The chain joins TRBV5-1 to TRBJ2-1, with TRBD1 identical over 7 bases. The germline CDR1 and CDR2 sequences are SGHRS and YFSETQ. This CDR3 is built from 14 residues. Trimming removed 4 bases from V and 8 bases from J; junction bases left unmatched: 9. CDR3 in amino acids: CASSMATGKDEQFF. In nucleotides, the CDR3 is TGCGCCAGCAGCATGGCGACAGGGAAAGATGAGCAGTTCTTC.

This chain connects TRBV7-9 to TRBJ2-5; the match to TRBD2 covers 14 bases. The CDR3 consists of 17 residues. CDR1 and CDR2 (germline): SEHNR, FQNEAQ (reference sequence). The V and J ends lost 1 base and 0 bases, in that order; junction bases with no gene match: 1. This CDR3 reads CASSLGLAGGYQETQYF. CDR3 DNA sequence: TGTGCCAGCAGCTTAGGACTAGCGGGAGGGTACCAAGAGACCCAGTACTTC.

This clonotype was detected many times. The CDR3 sequence: CASERVIAQYNEQFF. CDR3 coding DNA: TGTGCCAGCGAGCGGGTCATAGCCCAGTACAATGAGCAGTTCTTC. The V gene is TRBV12-3 or TRBV12-4, the J gene TRBJ2-1; a possible D gene is TRBD2 (6 bases). The germline V and J ends were trimmed by 8 bases and 4 bases, with 18 bases remaining between them. This CDR3 contains 15 residues.

The table lists this clonotype with a few counts. The V and J genes are TRBV18 and TRBJ1-1; no definite D call. V lost 4 bases and J 0 bases, leaving 12 bases between the germline ends. Germline loops: CDR1 KGHSH, CDR2 LQKENI. This CDR3 has 15 amino acids. The chain's CDR3 is CASSLKIQMNTEAFF. In nucleotides, the CDR3 is TGTGCCAGCTCACTCAAAATACAGATGAACACTGAAGCTTTCTTT.

This clonotype occurred a few times. V is TRBV12-3 or TRBV12-4 and J is TRBJ1-6; D might be TRBD1 (6 bases). The ends were cut back, 4 bases at V and 6 bases at J, with 10 bases in the middle. The CDR3 covers 14 residues. CDR3 nucleotides: TGTGCCAGCAGTTACCTAGGGGGTAATTCACCCCTCCACTTT. Amino acid sequence: CASSYLGGNSPLHF.

Ten or more counts support this clonotype. V and J are TRBV7-2 and TRBJ1-2, with 10 bases aligning to TRBD1. The length of the CDR3 is 15 residues. The germline V gene encodes CDR1 SGHTA and CDR2 FQGNSA. J gave up 2 bases and V 5 bases, and 5 bases lay outside the gene matches. In DNA, the CDR3 is TGTGCCAGCAGCGCGACAGGGGGCGCGAACTATGGCTACACCTTC. It encodes CASSATGGANYGYTF.

This clonotype was observed many times. This chain uses TRBV12-3 or TRBV12-4 with TRBJ1-5, with D uncertain. V shed 5 bases and J shed 8 bases, with 19 bases lying between them. The CDR3 extends over 15 amino acids. The CDR3 region is CASSPVRRGGKPQHF. CDR3 DNA: TGTGCCAGCAGTCCAGTGAGGCGGGGAGGTAAGCCCCAGCATTTT.